Below, 31 T cell receptor beta chains from the same sample are listed, as sequenced in a study of blood T cell repertoires in COVID-19. Generated by immunoSEQ multiplex PCR, the TCRdb table keeps only in-frame clones and is missing some. The top ten clones hold almost 8.5% of a sample with 100,000 to 120,000 clones, about 88% of them seen once. The sequencing input was peripheral blood. The receptors shown here come from a woman in her 70s who had recovered from COVID-19.

Points on this clone: The sample carries other DNA sequences with the same CDR3. V is TRBV7-2 and J is TRBJ2-2; D remains ambiguous. Germline lookup yields CDR1 SGHTA and CDR2 FQGNSA. The CDR3 runs to 15 residues. V dropped 1 base and J dropped 2 bases, with 8 bases sitting between them. The CDR3 region has the DNA TGTGCCAGCAGCTTAGGACTGACCAACACCGGGGAGCTGTTTTTT. The encoded protein is CASSLGLTNTGELFF.

This chain links TRBV4-2 with TRBJ2-2, with D tentatively TRBD1 (5 bases). Trimming took 3 bases from V and 6 from J, leaving 14 bases between them. Germline CDR1 LGHNA, CDR2 YNFKEQ. CDR3 length equals 15 residues. Here the CDR3 reads CASSQVQAFPGELFF. CDR3 nucleotide sequence: TGTGCCAGCAGCCAGGTACAGGCTTTTCCCGGGGAGCTGTTTTTT.

This clone has just one count. V is TRBV15 and J is TRBJ2-1, with 8 nucleotides matching TRBD2. CDR1 LNHNV and CDR2 YYDKDF come from the germline V gene (reference sequence). The CDR3 is 15 residues long. With 7 bases clipped from V and 2 bases from J, the junction kept 7 bases outside the gene matches. The CDR3 nucleotides are TGTGCCACCAAACGTACGGGAGGGCCCTACAATGAGCAGTTCTTC. It translates to CATKRTGGPYNEQFF.

The chain joins TRBV6-5 to TRBJ1-1; maybe TRBD1 (5 bases). The CDR3 totals 13 residues. CDR1 and CDR2 from the germline V gene are MNHEY and SVGAGI. The V end was cut by 5 bases, the J end by 4 bases, with 11 bases between. The CDR3 here is CASSNQGGTEAFF. CDR3 DNA sequence: TGTGCCAGCAGTAATCAGGGAGGCACTGAAGCTTTCTTT.

The chain is built from TRBV27 and TRBJ2-3; perhaps TRBD2 as D (6 bases). Germline V gene lookup returns CDR1 MNHEY and CDR2 SMNVEV (reference sequence). V was cut by 5 bases and J by 4 bases, with 13 bases left in between. The CDR3 extends over 14 amino acids. The CDR3 DNA follows: TGTGCCAGCAGTCAAAGAGGAGGGCCAGATACGCAGTATTTT. Amino acids: CASSQRGGPDTQYF.

The V gene is TRBV7-4, the J gene TRBJ2-2, with a possible D match to TRBD1 (5 bases). The germline V and J ends were trimmed by 2 bases and 1 base, with 8 bases remaining between them. The germline V gene has CDR1 SGHVT and CDR2 SQSDAQ. The CDR3 is 15 residues long. The CDR3 DNA sequence: TGTGCCAGCAGCTTAAGGGGCCAGAACACCGGGGAGCTGTTTTTT. Translated: CASSLRGQNTGELFF.

J is TRBJ2-7 and V is TRBV4-1; 7 nucleotides line up with TRBD1. V was pared by 4 bases and J by 0 bases, with 3 bases of the junction left unmatched. The germline CDR1 and CDR2 sequences are MGHRA and YSYEKL. The length of the CDR3 is 14 residues. CDR3 region: CASSRQGDSYEQYF. CDR3 nucleotides: TGCGCCAGCAGCCGACAGGGAGACTCCTACGAGCAGTACTTC.

The chain uses TRBV6-2 or TRBV6-3 and TRBJ2-2, with 7 bases identical to TRBD1. This CDR3 region has 14 residues. After removal of 7 bases from V and 5 bases from J, the junction contained 7 bases not matched to a gene. The V gene's germline CDR1 is MNHEY and CDR2 SVGEGT. The CDR3 sequence: CASNPRQGTGELFF. The CDR3 DNA reads TGTGCCAGCAACCCACGACAGGGAACCGGGGAGCTGTTTTTT.

The rearrangement uses TRBV2 and TRBJ2-5; D uncertain. The germline CDR1 and CDR2 sequences are SNHLY and FYNNEI. V gave up 6 bases and J gave up 4 bases, with 6 bases separating them. The CDR3 has 11 amino acids. The CDR3: CASRLGETQYF. CDR3 nucleotide sequence: TGTGCCAGCAGGCTAGGAGAGACCCAGTACTTC.

The rearrangement joins TRBV18 to TRBJ1-5; D unclear. The CDR3 covers 16 residues. Per germline, CDR1 KGHSH and CDR2 LQKENI. Trimming removed 2 bases from V and 2 bases from J, with 13 bases in between. CDR3 residues: CASSPERVRGNQPQHF. In DNA, the CDR3 is TGTGCCAGCTCACCAGAGCGGGTTAGGGGCAATCAGCCCCAGCATTTT.

This rearrangement joins TRBV5-1 to TRBJ1-5, with D maybe TRBD1 (5 bases). The germline gives CDR1 SGHRS, CDR2 YFSETQ. This CDR3 has 15 residues. V was cut by 0 bases and J by 0 bases, with 7 bases left in between. CDR3 in DNA: TGCGCCAGCAGCTTGGAGGGGAATAGCAATCAGCCCCAGCATTTT. Translating it yields CASSLEGNSNQPQHF.

The genes are TRBV2 and TRBJ2-5, with 10 bases lining up with TRBD1. From germline, CDR1 is SNHLY and CDR2 FYNNEI. The J segment lost 5 bases and the V segment lost 5 bases, leaving 8 bases of the junction unmatched. This CDR3 comprises 15 residues. In DNA, the CDR3 is TGTGCCAGCAGTAGCCCGACAGGGGGCGTGGAGACCCAGTACTTC. Protein: CASSSPTGGVETQYF.

The J gene is TRBJ1-5, the V gene TRBV11-2; possible D gene TRBD1, 5 bases. The CDR3 has 13 amino acids. V lost 5 bases and J 4 bases, leaving 9 bases between the germline ends. Germline assignment: CDR1 SGHAT and CDR2 FQNNGV. The DNA of the CDR3 is TGTGCCAGCAGCCCGGGGGGGAATCAGCCCCAGCATTTT. This codes for CASSPGGNQPQHF.

The chain couples TRBV7-2 to TRBJ2-4, with 7 bases fitting TRBD1. The junction had 2 bases not matched to a gene; V was cut back by 4 bases and J by 2 bases. CDR3 length: 14 amino acids. CDR1 SGHTA and CDR2 FQGNSA come from the germline V gene. CDR3 nucleotides: TGTGCCAGCAGCTCGGGACAGTCCAAAAACATTCAGTACTTC. Amino acids: CASSSGQSKNIQYF.

The rearrangement links TRBV28 to TRBJ1-2; 8 bases match TRBD1. CDR1 and CDR2 from the germline V gene are MDHEN and SYDVKM. With 4 bases clipped from V and 5 bases from J, the junction kept 6 bases outside the gene matches. This CDR3 spans 14 amino acids. This CDR3 is CASSWDRHLYGYTF. The CDR3 DNA follows: TGTGCCAGCAGTTGGGACAGGCATCTATATGGCTACACCTTC.

This chain connects TRBV4-3 to TRBJ1-1; no clear D. Trimming took off 0 bases at V and 1 base at J, with 6 bases between the two ends. Germline assignment: CDR1 LGHNA and CDR2 YSLEER. The CDR3 extends over 14 amino acids. CDR3 nucleotides: TGCGCCAGCAGCCAAGATTGGAGGAACACTGAAGCTTTCTTT. Translation gives CASSQDWRNTEAFF.

J is TRBJ2-7 and V is TRBV18, with D maybe TRBD2 (5 bases). V was trimmed by 6 bases and J by 2 bases, leaving 8 bases between them. The germline V gene encodes CDR1 KGHSH and CDR2 LQKENI. The CDR3 is made up of 12 amino acids. The CDR3, as DNA: TGTGCCAGCTCCGGGGAAACCTACGAGCAGTACTTC. It yields the protein CASSGETYEQYF. Filled out from reference TRBV18 and TRBJ2-7, the complete variable domain reads NAGVMQNPRHLVRRRGQEARLRCSPMKGHSHVYWYRQLPEEGLKFMVYLQKENIIDESGMPKERFSAEFPKEGPSILRIQQVVRGDSAAYFCASSGETYEQYFGPGTRLTVT.

The chain joins TRBV5-1 to TRBJ2-5, with a tentative D call TRBD2 (6 bases). Trimming cost V 1 base and J 0 bases, with 7 bases left between them. This CDR3 has 14 amino acids. Germline V lookup: CDR1 SGHRS, CDR2 YFSETQ. This chain's CDR3 is CASSLRGNQETQYF. The CDR3 DNA follows: TGCGCCAGCAGCTTGCGGGGGAACCAAGAGACCCAGTACTTC.

This clone was detected a few times. The CDR3 loop reads CSASGLAGSTDTQYF. For the CDR3, the DNA is TGCAGTGCTAGTGGACTAGCGGGGAGCACAGATACGCAGTATTTT. The J gene is TRBJ2-3, the V gene TRBV20-1; TRBD2 agrees at 12 bases. CDR3 length: 15 residues. V lost 3 bases, J lost 0 bases, and 1 base stayed unmatched. CDR1 and CDR2 from the germline V gene are DFQATT and SNEGSKA (reference sequence).

The V gene is TRBV5-1, the J gene TRBJ2-1; a possible D gene is TRBD1 (5 bases). The germline CDR1 and CDR2 sequences are SGHRS and YFSETQ. The CDR3 extends over 15 amino acids. V lost 8 bases to trimming and J lost 0 bases, with 15 bases between them. This CDR3 is CASINRSSSYNEQFF. DNA for the CDR3: TGCGCCAGTATAAACAGGAGCAGCTCCTACAATGAGCAGTTCTTC.

V is TRBV20-1 and J is TRBJ1-2; D is unresolved. Deletions cut 8 bases from V and 8 bases from J, with 15 bases between. The length of the CDR3 is 11 residues. CDR1 is DFQATT, CDR2 SNEGSKA, per germline (reference sequence). The CDR3 DNA is TGCAGTATACAGAGGAGGGAAGGCTACACCTTC. Amino acids: CSIQRREGYTF.

The J gene is TRBJ2-5, the V gene TRBV27; a weak D match, TRBD1 (7 bases). The CDR3 sequence is 15 residues long. Germline CDR1 MNHEY, CDR2 SMNVEV (reference sequence). V was shortened by 6 bases and J by 3 bases, with 17 bases between the two germline ends. This CDR3 reads CASRIRDRLEETQYF. The CDR3 region has the DNA TGTGCCAGCAGAATCCGGGACAGACTAGAAGAGACCCAGTACTTC.

DNA for the CDR3: TGTGCCAGCAGCTTAGGTCAGGACAGACATGAAAAACTGTTTTTT. Translated, it gives CASSLGQDRHEKLFF. The genes are TRBV7-9 and TRBJ1-4; maybe TRBD1 (6 bases). Trimming pared 1 base from V and 6 bases from J, leaving 12 bases between. Per the germline V gene, CDR1 is SEHNR and CDR2 is FQNEAQ (reference sequence). The CDR3 has 15 residues.

The chain couples TRBV30 to TRBJ2-7, with D unclear. V was shortened by 4 bases and J by 3 bases, with 25 bases between the two germline ends. The CDR3 has 17 residues. Germline V gives CDR1 GTSNPN, CDR2 SVGIG (reference sequence). The CDR3 DNA is TGTGCCTGGACGGATTCAACCAGCCGTAGCCTAGGCTACGAGCAGTACTTC. Translating it yields CAWTDSTSRSLGYEQYF.

The genes are TRBV28 and TRBJ2-3; D gene uncertain. The V gene's germline CDR1 is MDHEN and CDR2 SYDVKM. V lost 1 base and J lost 4, with 3 bases in between. The CDR3 consists of 12 residues. CDR3 DNA sequence: TGTGCCAGCAGTTTATCATCAGATACGCAGTATTTT. Translated, it gives CASSLSSDTQYF.

The CDR3 DNA is TGTGCCAGCAGCCCGGACAGGGTGGCGGGCTACACCTTC. It codes for CASSPDRVAGYTF. This chain links TRBV7-2 with TRBJ1-2; TRBD1 matches 8 bases. The V gene end was trimmed by 5 bases and the J gene end by 8 bases; junction bases not matched to a gene: 7. Germline V gives CDR1 SGHTA, CDR2 FQGNSA. This CDR3 comprises 13 residues.

The chain couples TRBV18 to TRBJ1-2, with 7 bases that match TRBD1. This CDR3 comprises 13 residues. Germline CDR1 reads KGHSH; CDR2 reads LQKENI. Trimming cost V 1 base and J 8 bases; bases outside gene matches: 4. In nucleotides, the CDR3 is TGTGCCAGCTCACCACTAGACAGGGCCGGCTACACCTTC. Encoded protein: CASSPLDRAGYTF.

The rearrangement links TRBV11-1 to TRBJ2-7; 8 bases agree with TRBD1. The CDR3 sequence is 14 residues long. Trimming took 5 bases from V and 2 from J; bases not matched to a gene: 5. CDR1 SGHAT and CDR2 FQDESV come from the germline V gene (reference sequence). The CDR3 sequence is CASSRQGRTYEQYF. Written as DNA, the CDR3 is TGTGCCAGCAGCCGACAGGGGCGGACCTACGAGCAGTACTTC. Supplemented by reference TRBV11-1 and TRBJ2-7, the full variable domain reads EAEVAQSPRYKITEKSQAVAFWCDPISGHATLYWYRQILGQGPELLVQFQDESVVDDSQLPKDRFSAERLKGVDSTLKIQPAELGDSAMYLCASSRQGRTYEQYFGPGTRLTVT.

CDR3 coding DNA: TGTGCCAGCAGTAGGAGCGCAGGGTTCTCCTACGAGCAGTACTTC. It codes for CASSRSAGFSYEQYF. This chain links TRBV27 with TRBJ2-7; TRBD1 might be the D (5 bases). The V end lost 5 bases, the J end lost 0 bases, and 14 bases lay between the germline ends. CDR1 MNHEY and CDR2 SMNVEV come from the germline V gene (reference sequence). The CDR3 length is 15 residues.

This clone was seen just once. The rearrangement links TRBV9 to TRBJ2-3, with TRBD2 matching over 14 bases. The CDR3 is made up of 21 amino acids. Germline CDR1 and CDR2: SGDLS and YYNGEE. J lost 0 bases, V lost 2 bases, and 14 bases had no gene match. The CDR3, as DNA: TGTGCCAGCAGCGTGACACATCCGGGACTAGCGGGAGTGGATAGCACAGATACGCAGTATTTT. Its translation: CASSVTHPGLAGVDSTDTQYF. The full variable domain, with the rest looked up from reference TRBV9 and TRBJ2-3, is DSGVTQTPKHLITATGQRVTLRCSPRSGDLSVYWYQQSLDQGLQFLIQYYNGEERAKGNILERFSAQQFPDLHSELNLSSLELGDSALYFCASSVTHPGLAGVDSTDTQYFGPGTRLTVL.

Here the CDR3 DNA reads TGTGCCAGCAGTTACGGGGGGGGGCGCCCCACAGATACGCAGTATTTT. This codes for CASSYGGGRPTDTQYF. This rearrangement joins TRBV6-2 or TRBV6-3 to TRBJ2-3; the D gene is possibly TRBD2 (7 bases). Germline V gene lookup returns CDR1 MNHEY and CDR2 SVGEGT. The V end lost 2 bases, the J end lost 2 bases, and 14 bases lay between the germline ends. The CDR3 contains 16 residues.